This T cell receptor (beta chain) is from a study of human T cells and chemical hapten exposure. CDR1 SGHAT and CDR2 FQDESV come from the germline V gene (reference sequence). The junction had 9 bases not matched to a gene; V was cut back by 5 bases and J by 5 bases. CDR3 length: 16 amino acids. TCRdb processed the RACE reads anew with MiXCR; each CDR3 protein has one entry. The table lists roughly 100,000 distinct CDR3 sequences, less than 40% of them singletons. The time point here: patch test 3, about 24 weeks after DPC sensitization. Sample treatment: therapeutic diphenylcyclopropenone sensitization with weekly scalp DPC. Study results and caveats: Expanded TCRs showed more large CDR3 clusters than pre-sensitization or healthy control sets.

To note about this clonotype: Antigen unknown.

The sample here was whole blood, taken in connection with sensitization to the hapten diphenylcyclopropenone (DPC). The receptor was derived from a man aged 40-50 years with alopecia areata. Some clones in this sample may be carry-over from other donors' samples. V and J are TRBV11-1 and TRBJ1-1, with 12 nucleotides matching TRBD1. The CDR3 DNA is TGTGCCAGCAGCCTCCGGGACAGGGGGCGAGGAACTGAAGCTTTCTTT. This translates into CASSLRDRGRGTEAFF. Together with reference TRBV11-1 and TRBJ1-1, the CDR3 gives the full variable domain: EAEVAQSPRYKITEKSQAVAFWCDPISGHATLYWYRQILGQGPELLVQFQDESVVDDSQLPKDRFSAERLKGVDSTLKIQPAELGDSAMYLCASSLRDRGRGTEAFFGQGTRLTVV.